This note documents a single T cell receptor beta chain sequence. Its antigen is not known. Germline V gene lookup returns CDR1 SGHRS and CDR2 YFSETQ. The CDR3 sequence is 14 residues long. Trimming stripped 4 bases from V and 2 bases from J, with 13 bases between. The record originates from a study of shared clonotypes between healthy human individuals. Study-level findings and limits: The researchers took only blood, and tissue repertoires probably look different. Richness estimates generally favored naive over memory subsets.

Donors were Caucasian adults residing in Nashville, Tennessee, USA. Researchers partitioned CD4+ cells into CD45RA+ naive and CD45RA-negative memory subsets. The repertoire was sequenced with immunoSEQ multiplex PCR; TCRdb's copy has only in-frame clones and lacks some. The table has about 1.5 million clones, roughly 96% seen once. Sequencing input: naive CD4+ T cells sorted from blood. Indicated subset: CD45RA+ positively selected. The chain couples TRBV5-1 to TRBJ2-7; perhaps D is TRBD1 or TRBD2 (5 bases each). This TCR was recovered from a man younger than 45 in good health. CDR3 sequence: CASSAGTQTYEQYF. The DNA for the CDR3 is TGCGCCAGCAGCGCTGGGACGCAGACCTACGAGCAGTACTTC.